This T cell receptor beta chain comes out of a study of molecular identifiers for immune sequencing clone quantification. A CD8+CD4-CCR7+CD45RA+ gate was used to sort naive CD8 T cells. This clonotype was counted only a few times. The target antigen is unknown. TCRdb re-derived calls from the PCR reads in MiXCR, one entry per CDR3 protein. The profile shows hundreds of thousands of distinct CDR3 sequences, around 25% of them singletons. The CDR3 runs 15 residues. The germline CDR1 and CDR2 sequences are MGHRA and YSYEKL. V trimming: 3 bases; J trimming: 4 bases; junction bases outside the gene matches: 9. Findings of the study overall: Because of identical TCR molecules sharing a barcode, sizes of highly expanded clones could be underestimated. Clones that exceeded 20 RNA copies held over 99% of effector molecules, yet under 1% in naive cells.

The specimen was naive CD8+ T cells from blood, with Jurkat cell RNA spiked in. Subset in this sample: FACS-sorted CD8+CD4-CCR7+CD45RA+ naive T cells. This sequence was found in a human donor in good health. Some libraries in this study had Jurkat cell RNA spiked in. This chain connects TRBV4-1 to TRBJ2-7, with 7 nucleotides matching TRBD1. In nucleotides, the CDR3 is TGCGCCAGCAGCCAGGAGACAGGGTTTCGGTACGAGCAGTACTTC. Translating it yields CASSQETGFRYEQYF.